This record concerns one TCR beta chain sequence. The antigen remains unidentified. This sample stems from a study of cytomegalovirus exposure and HLA in healthy donors. PCR involved 60 Vbeta and 13 Jbeta primers. Data came from immunoSEQ multiplex PCR; TCRdb stores just in-frame clones and leaves some out. Counted here are 85,000 to 100,000 clones, roughly 69% occurring once; the ten biggest clones make up about 6.7%. Study-level points and caveats: Presence/absence comparisons presumed near-even sequencing depth among donors.

In germline, CDR1 is SSHAT, CDR2 FNYEAQ (reference sequence). V was shortened by 1 base and J by 0 bases, with 8 bases between the two germline ends. The CDR3 runs to 15 residues. What was sequenced was PBMCs. The receptor comes from a woman aged 25-40 years in good health and CMV-seronegative. The rearrangement joins TRBV7-7 to TRBJ2-3; D not certain. CDR3: CASSLDSTSTDTQYF. Written as DNA, the CDR3 is TGTGCCAGCAGCTTAGACTCGACTAGCACAGATACGCAGTATTTT.